This TCR beta chain was sequenced for a study of yellow fever vaccine responses in identical twins. General study results and limits: Vaccine T cell responses of twins reportedly seemed partly convergent and partly personalized.

This clonotype was recorded only once. Its antigen is still unknown. The CDR3 has 15 residues. V was clipped by 2 bases and J by 11 bases, with 16 bases between them. CDR1 and CDR2 (germline): SGHAT, FQDESV (reference sequence). TCRdb processed the RT-PCR reads anew with MiXCR; each CDR3 protein has one entry. Here the sample spans under 20,000 distinct CDR3 sequences, 55% to 70% being singletons. The sequences come from T cells from blood (PBMCs), unsorted or a sorted subset (not recorded which), collected before or after yellow fever vaccination (not recorded which). The source is a woman aged 18 to 35 who received the yellow fever vaccine. The rearrangement links TRBV11-1 to TRBJ1-6, with unresolved D. CDR3 amino acids: CASSLFGSANPPLHF. The DNA for the CDR3 is TGTGCCAGCAGCTTATTCGGGAGCGCTAACCCACCCCTCCACTTT.